The 8 T cell receptor beta chains below come from one sample, sequenced in a study of T-cell memory formation after mild COVID-19. TCRdb used MiXCR to reprocess the 5' RACE reads, holding one entry per CDR3 protein. The sample lists 110,000 or so distinct CDR3 sequences, over 20% occurring once. The material sequenced was PBMCs or a T cell subset sorted from them (not recorded which). Source of these receptors: a man between 18 and 29 years old who had mild COVID-19 (a few samples of this study predate the infection). Cell type and time point are not known.

The CDR3 DNA is TGCAGCGTTGAATCCCGAGGGTCCTACAATGAGCAGTTCTTC. It yields the protein CSVESRGSYNEQFF. The genes are TRBV29-1 and TRBJ2-1, with D possibly TRBD2 on 5 matching bases. Germline CDR1 and CDR2: SQVTM and ANQGSEA. Trimming stripped 2 bases from V and 1 base from J, with 9 bases between. This CDR3 comprises 14 residues.

This chain connects TRBV6-1 to TRBJ1-1; D is possibly TRBD1 (6 bases). The germline CDR1 and CDR2 sequences are MNHNS and SASEGT. V was shortened by 3 bases and J by 3 bases, with 11 bases between the two germline ends. The CDR3 sequence is 14 residues long. Here the CDR3 reads CASSEAGGHTEAFF. The CDR3 DNA reads TGTGCCAGCAGTGAGGCGGGGGGCCACACTGAAGCTTTCTTT.

This clonotype was counted ten times or more. This sequence joins TRBV20-1 and TRBJ2-1; weak D call: TRBD2 (5 bases). This CDR3 is built from 14 residues. V shed 4 bases and J shed 0 bases, with 10 bases lying between them. Germline V gene lookup returns CDR1 DFQATT and CDR2 SNEGSKA (reference sequence). The CDR3, as DNA: TGCAGTGCTATCGGGGAGAGCTCCTACAATGAGCAGTTCTTC. Encoded protein: CSAIGESSYNEQFF.

There are a few counts of this clonotype. This chain uses TRBV27 with TRBJ1-1, with 10 bases that match TRBD1. J gave up 5 bases and V 6 bases, and 3 bases lay outside the gene matches. The CDR3 spans 13 residues. CDR1 and CDR2 from the germline V gene are MNHEY and SMNVEV (reference sequence). The CDR3 region has the DNA TGTGCCAGCAGGGGGACAGGGGATACTGAAGCTTTCTTT. It is translated as CASRGTGDTEAFF.

This chain uses TRBV5-1 with TRBJ2-3, with D tentatively TRBD2 (7 bases). The germline gives CDR1 SGHRS, CDR2 YFSETQ. Trimming took off 2 bases at V and 9 bases at J, with 31 bases between the two ends. CDR3 length: 19 amino acids. CDR3 protein: CASSFWGLGGGRPIRTQYF. In DNA form, the CDR3 reads TGCGCCAGCAGCTTTTGGGGCTTAGGGGGGGGCCGCCCTATTCGAACGCAGTATTTT.

This sequence joins TRBV7-9 and TRBJ1-6; D call uncertain. Looked up from germline, CDR1 is SEHNR and CDR2 is FQNEAQ (reference sequence). Trimming shortened V by 1 base and J by 9 bases, and 13 bases separated the two germline ends. The CDR3 contains 15 residues. This CDR3 is CASSLEEAQISPLHF. The CDR3 nucleotides are TGTGCCAGCAGCTTAGAAGAGGCGCAAATTTCACCCCTCCACTTT.

This clonotype was detected only a few times. This chain connects TRBV27 to TRBJ2-7, with D maybe TRBD2 (6 bases). Germline assignment: CDR1 MNHEY and CDR2 SMNVEV (reference sequence). This CDR3 is built from 15 residues. The germline V and J ends were trimmed by 6 bases and 0 bases, with 15 bases remaining between them. CDR3 coding DNA: TGTGCCAGCAGCCCGCGGGGTCCGAGCTCCTACGAGCAGTACTTC. Residues: CASSPRGPSSYEQYF.

This clonotype was observed a handful of times. The chain joins TRBV13 to TRBJ2-7; D unclear. Trimming took 5 bases from V and 6 from J, leaving 17 bases between them. Looked up from germline, CDR1 is PRHDT and CDR2 is FYEKMQ (reference sequence). CDR3 length: 14 residues. CDR3 region: CASSTRTSPGEQYF. CDR3 DNA: TGTGCCAGCAGCACACGGACCAGCCCCGGCGAGCAGTACTTC.